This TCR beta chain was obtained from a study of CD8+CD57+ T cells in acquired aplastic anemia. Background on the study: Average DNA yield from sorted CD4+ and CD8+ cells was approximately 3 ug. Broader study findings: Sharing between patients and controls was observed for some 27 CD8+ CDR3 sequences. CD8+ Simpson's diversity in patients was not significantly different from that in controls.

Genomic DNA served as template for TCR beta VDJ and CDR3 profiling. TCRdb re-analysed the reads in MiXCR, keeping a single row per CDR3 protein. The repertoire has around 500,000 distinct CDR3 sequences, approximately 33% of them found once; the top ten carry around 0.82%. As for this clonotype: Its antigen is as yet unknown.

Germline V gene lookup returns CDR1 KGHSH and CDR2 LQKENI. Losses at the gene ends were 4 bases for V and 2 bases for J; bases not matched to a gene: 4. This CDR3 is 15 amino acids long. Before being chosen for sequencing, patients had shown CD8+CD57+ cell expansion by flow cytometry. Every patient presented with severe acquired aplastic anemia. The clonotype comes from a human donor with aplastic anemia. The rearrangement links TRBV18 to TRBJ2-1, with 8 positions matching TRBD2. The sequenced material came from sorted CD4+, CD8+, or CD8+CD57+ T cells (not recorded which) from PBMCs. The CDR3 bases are TGTGCCAGCTCACGCCTGGGACTAGCCTACAATGAGCAGTTCTTC. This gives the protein CASSRLGLAYNEQFF.